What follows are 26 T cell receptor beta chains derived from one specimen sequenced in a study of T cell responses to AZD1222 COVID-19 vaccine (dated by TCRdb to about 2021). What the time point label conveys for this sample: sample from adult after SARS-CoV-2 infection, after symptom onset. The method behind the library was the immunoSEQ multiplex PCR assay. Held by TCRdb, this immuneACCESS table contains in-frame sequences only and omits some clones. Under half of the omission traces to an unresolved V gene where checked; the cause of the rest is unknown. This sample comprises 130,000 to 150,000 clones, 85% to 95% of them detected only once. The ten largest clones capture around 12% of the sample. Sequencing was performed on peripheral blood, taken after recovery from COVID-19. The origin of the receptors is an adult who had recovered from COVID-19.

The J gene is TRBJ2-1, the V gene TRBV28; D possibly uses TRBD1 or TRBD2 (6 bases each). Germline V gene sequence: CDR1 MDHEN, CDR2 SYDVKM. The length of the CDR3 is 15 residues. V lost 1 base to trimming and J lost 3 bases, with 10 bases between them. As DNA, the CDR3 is TGTGCCAGCAGTTTATCAGGGGAGGACTACAATGAGCAGTTCTTC. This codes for CASSLSGEDYNEQFF.

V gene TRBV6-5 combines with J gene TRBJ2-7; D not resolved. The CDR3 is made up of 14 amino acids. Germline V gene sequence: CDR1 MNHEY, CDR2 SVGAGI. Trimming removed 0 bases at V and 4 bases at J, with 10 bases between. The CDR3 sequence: CASSYSTQSYEQYF. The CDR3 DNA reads TGTGCCAGCAGTTACTCAACACAGTCATACGAGCAGTACTTC.

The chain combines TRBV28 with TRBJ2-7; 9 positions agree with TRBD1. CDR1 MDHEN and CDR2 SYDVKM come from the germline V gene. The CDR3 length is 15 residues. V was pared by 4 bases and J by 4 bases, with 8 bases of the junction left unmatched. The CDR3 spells CASSSPGQGMYEQYF. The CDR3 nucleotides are TGTGCCAGCAGTTCTCCGGGACAGGGAATGTACGAGCAGTACTTC.

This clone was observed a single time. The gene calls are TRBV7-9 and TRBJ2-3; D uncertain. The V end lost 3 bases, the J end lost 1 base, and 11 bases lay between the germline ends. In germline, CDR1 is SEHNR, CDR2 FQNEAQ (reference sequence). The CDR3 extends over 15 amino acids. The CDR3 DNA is TGTGCCAGCAGCTTTCCCTCCTCGGGCACAGATACGCAGTATTTT. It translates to CASSFPSSGTDTQYF.

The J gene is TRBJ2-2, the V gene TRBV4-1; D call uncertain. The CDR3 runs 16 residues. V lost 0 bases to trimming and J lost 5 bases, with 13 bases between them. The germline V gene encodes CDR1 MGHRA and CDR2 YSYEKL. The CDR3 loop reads CASSQDSSFHTGELFF. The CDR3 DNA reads TGCGCCAGCAGCCAAGATTCCAGCTTTCATACCGGGGAGCTGTTTTTT.

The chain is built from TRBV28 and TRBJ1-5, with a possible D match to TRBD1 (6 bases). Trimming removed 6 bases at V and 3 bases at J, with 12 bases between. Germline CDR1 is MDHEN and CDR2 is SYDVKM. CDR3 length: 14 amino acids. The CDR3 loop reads CASRRGVNNQPQHF. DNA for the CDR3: TGTGCCAGCAGAAGGGGGGTTAACAATCAGCCCCAGCATTTT.

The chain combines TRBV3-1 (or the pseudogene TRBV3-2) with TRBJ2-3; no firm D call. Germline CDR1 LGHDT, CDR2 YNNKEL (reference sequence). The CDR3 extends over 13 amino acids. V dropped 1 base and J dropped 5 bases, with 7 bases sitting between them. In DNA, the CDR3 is TGTGCCAGCAGCCAAGTCGACGGAGATACGCAGTATTTT. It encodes CASSQVDGDTQYF.

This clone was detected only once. In nucleotides, the CDR3 is TGTGCCAGCAGTTCCCCAGCGGGCGCTAGCACAGATACGCAGTATTTT. Translation: CASSSPAGASTDTQYF. This sequence joins TRBV6-5 and TRBJ2-3, with D tentatively TRBD2 (6 bases). The CDR3 contains 16 residues. The V end was cut by 4 bases, the J end by 0 bases, with 14 bases between. The germline CDR1 and CDR2 sequences are MNHEY and SVGAGI.

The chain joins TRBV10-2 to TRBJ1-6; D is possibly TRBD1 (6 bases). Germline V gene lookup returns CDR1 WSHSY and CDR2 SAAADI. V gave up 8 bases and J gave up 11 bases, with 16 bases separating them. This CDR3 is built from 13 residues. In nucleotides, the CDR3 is TGCGCCAGCCAGGAACAGGGTTCGGCACCCCTCCACTTT. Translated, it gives CASQEQGSAPLHF.

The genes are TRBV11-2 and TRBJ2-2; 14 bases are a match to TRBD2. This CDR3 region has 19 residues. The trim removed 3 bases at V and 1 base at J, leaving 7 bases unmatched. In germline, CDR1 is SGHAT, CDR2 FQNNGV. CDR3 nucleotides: TGTGCCAGCAGCTTGACAGGACTAGCGGGAGGACTGAACACCGGGGAGCTGTTTTTT. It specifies CASSLTGLAGGLNTGELFF. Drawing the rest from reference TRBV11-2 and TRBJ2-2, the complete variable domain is EAGVAQSPRYKIIEKRQSVAFWCNPISGHATLYWYQQILGQGPKLLIQFQNNGVVDDSQLPKDRFSAERLKGVDSTLKIQPAKLEDSAVYLCASSLTGLAGGLNTGELFFGEGSRLTVL.

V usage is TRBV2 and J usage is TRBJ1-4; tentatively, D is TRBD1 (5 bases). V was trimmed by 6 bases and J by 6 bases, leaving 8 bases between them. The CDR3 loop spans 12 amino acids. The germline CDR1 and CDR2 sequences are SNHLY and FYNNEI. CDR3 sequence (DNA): TGTGCCAGCAGGAGGGGAGATGAAAAACTGTTTTTT. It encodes CASRRGDEKLFF.

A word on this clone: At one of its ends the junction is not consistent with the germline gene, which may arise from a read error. The CDR3 DNA is TGTGCCAGCAGTTCCCCCACCGGGACTAGCGGGAGTCAGTCCTTC. It specifies CASSSPTGTSGSQSF. The chain recombines TRBV28 with TRBJ2-7; 14 bases agree with TRBD2. The CDR3 extends over 15 amino acids. CDR1 and CDR2 from the germline V gene are MDHEN and SYDVKM.

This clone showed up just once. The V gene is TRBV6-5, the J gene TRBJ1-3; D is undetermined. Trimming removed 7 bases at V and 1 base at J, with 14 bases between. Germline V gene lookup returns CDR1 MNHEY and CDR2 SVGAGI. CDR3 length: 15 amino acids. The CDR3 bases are TGTGCCAGCAATTATGAACGCTATTCTGGAAACACCATATATTTT. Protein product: CASNYERYSGNTIYF.

The CDR3: CASSLVGTEWGEKLFF. In DNA form, the CDR3 reads TGTGCCAGCAGCTTGGTGGGGACAGAGTGGGGTGAAAAACTGTTTTTT. This sequence joins TRBV5-5 and TRBJ1-4; 7 bases map to TRBD1. Looked up from germline, CDR1 is SGHKS and CDR2 is YYEKEE (reference sequence). V shed 0 bases and J 7 bases; nucleotides not matched to a gene: 9. There are 16 residues in the CDR3.

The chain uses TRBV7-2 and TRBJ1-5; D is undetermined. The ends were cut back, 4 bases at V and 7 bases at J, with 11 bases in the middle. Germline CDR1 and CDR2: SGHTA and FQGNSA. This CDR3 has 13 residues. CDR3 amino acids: CASSSQRRQPQHF. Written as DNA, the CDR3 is TGTGCCAGCAGCTCCCAAAGAAGGCAGCCCCAGCATTTT.

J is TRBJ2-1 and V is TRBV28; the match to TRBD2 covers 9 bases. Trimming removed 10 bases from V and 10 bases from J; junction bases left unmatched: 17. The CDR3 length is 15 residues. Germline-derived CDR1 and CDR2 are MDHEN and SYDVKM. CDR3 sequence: CATSQAGGGGWEQFF. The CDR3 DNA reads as TGTGCCACTTCGCAAGCGGGAGGAGGGGGCTGGGAGCAGTTCTTC. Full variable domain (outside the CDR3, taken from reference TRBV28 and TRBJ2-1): DVKVTQSSRYLVKRTGEKVFLECVQDMDHENMFWYRQDPGLGLRLIYFSYDVKMKEKGDIPEGYSVSREKKERFSLILESASTNQTSMYLCATSQAGGGGWEQFFGPGTRLTVL.

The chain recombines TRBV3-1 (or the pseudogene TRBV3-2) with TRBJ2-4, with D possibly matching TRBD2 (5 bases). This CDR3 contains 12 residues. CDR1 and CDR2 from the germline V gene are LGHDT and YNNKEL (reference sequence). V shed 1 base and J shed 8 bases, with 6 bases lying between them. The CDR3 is CASSQGGDIQYF. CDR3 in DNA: TGTGCCAGCAGCCAAGGGGGAGACATTCAGTACTTC.

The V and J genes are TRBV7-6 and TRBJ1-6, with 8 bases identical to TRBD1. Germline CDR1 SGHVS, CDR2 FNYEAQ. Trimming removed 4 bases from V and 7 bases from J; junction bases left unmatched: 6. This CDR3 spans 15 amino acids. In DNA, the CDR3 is TGTGCCAGCAGCTCGAGTCGACAGGGGAATTCACCCCTCCACTTT. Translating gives CASSSSRQGNSPLHF. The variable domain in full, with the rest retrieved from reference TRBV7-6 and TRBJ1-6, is GAGVSQSPRYKVTKRGQDVALRCDPISGHVSLYWYRQALGQGPEFLTYFNYEAQQDKSGLPNDRFSAERPEGSISTLTIQRTEQRDSAMYRCASSSSRQGNSPLHFGNGTRLTVT.

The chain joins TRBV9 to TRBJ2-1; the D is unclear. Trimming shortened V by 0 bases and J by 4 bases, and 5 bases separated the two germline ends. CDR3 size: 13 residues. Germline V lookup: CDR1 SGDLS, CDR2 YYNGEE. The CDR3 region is CASSVAVYNEQFF. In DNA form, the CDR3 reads TGTGCCAGCAGCGTAGCGGTTTACAATGAGCAGTTCTTC.

CDR3 in amino acids: CASSSGFGTGIRTDTQYF. In DNA form, the CDR3 reads TGCGCCAGCAGCAGTGGGTTTGGGACAGGGATCCGCACAGATACGCAGTATTTT. The chain links TRBV5-1 to TRBJ2-3, with TRBD1 matching 9 bases. The CDR3 covers 18 residues. Germline V gene lookup returns CDR1 SGHRS and CDR2 YFSETQ. V shed 4 bases and J 1 base; nucleotides not matched to a gene: 13.

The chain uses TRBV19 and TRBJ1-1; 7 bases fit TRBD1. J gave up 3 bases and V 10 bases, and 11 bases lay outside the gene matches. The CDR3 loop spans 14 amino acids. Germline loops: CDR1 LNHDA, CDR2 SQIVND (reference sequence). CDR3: CATSGQLVHTEAFF. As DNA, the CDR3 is TGTGCCACCTCGGGACAGCTAGTTCACACTGAAGCTTTCTTT.

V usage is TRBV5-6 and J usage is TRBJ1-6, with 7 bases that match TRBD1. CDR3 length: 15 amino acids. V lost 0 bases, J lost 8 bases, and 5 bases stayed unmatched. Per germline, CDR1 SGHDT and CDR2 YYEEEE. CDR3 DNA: TGTGCCAGCAGCTTGGGAACAGGGGCGTATTCACCCCTCCACTTT. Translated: CASSLGTGAYSPLHF.

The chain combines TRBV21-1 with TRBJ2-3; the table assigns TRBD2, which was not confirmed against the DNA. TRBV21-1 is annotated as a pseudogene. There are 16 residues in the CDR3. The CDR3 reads CASSSRSGSSADTQYF. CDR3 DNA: TGTGCCAGCAGCTCCCGTAGCGGGAGTAGCGCAGATACGCAGTATTTT.

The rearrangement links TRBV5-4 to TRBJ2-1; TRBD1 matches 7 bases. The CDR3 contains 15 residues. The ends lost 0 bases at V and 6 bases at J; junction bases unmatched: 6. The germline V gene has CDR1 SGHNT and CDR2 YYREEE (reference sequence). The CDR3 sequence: CASSLVTGQSNEQFF. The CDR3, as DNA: TGTGCCAGCAGCTTGGTGACAGGGCAAAGCAATGAGCAGTTCTTC.

For the CDR3, the DNA is TGCGCCAGCAGCCGAGAGCCTAGCGGAGTCACAGATACGCAGTATTTT. Protein product: CASSREPSGVTDTQYF. The V call is TRBV4-1, the J call TRBJ2-3; TRBD2 matches at 7 bases. The CDR3 spans 16 residues. V shed 4 bases and J 2 bases; nucleotides not matched to a gene: 9. Germline CDR1 MGHRA, CDR2 YSYEKL.

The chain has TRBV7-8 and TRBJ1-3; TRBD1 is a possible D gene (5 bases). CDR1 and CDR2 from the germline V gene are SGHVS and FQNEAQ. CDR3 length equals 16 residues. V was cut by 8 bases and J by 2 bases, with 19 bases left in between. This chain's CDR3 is CASYTQATSPGNTIYF. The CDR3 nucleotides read TGTGCCAGCTATACACAGGCGACGTCTCCTGGAAACACCATATATTTT.